This T cell receptor (beta chain) stems from a study of technical replicates of blood from a handful of donors. TCRdb's table, derived via immunoSEQ multiplex PCR, lists solely in-frame clones and lacks some. The sample shows 95,000 or so clones, about 95% of them seen only once. The CDR3 totals 18 residues. The germline CDR1 and CDR2 sequences are MDHEN and SYDVKM. The V end lost 3 bases, the J end lost 0 bases, and 18 bases lay between the germline ends. This TCR was sampled from a human donor in good health. J is TRBJ1-3 and V is TRBV28; D is undetermined. What was sequenced was T cells isolated from PBMCs. CDR3: CASSFRRIDSSSGNTIYF. In DNA, the CDR3 is TGTGCCAGCAGTTTCAGACGGATAGACTCGAGCTCTGGAAACACCATATATTTT.